The clone carrying this TCR beta chain occurred a few times. The sample belongs to a study of blood T cells in healthy people across ages. The CDR3 is 17 amino acids. V lost 0 bases to trimming and J lost 5 bases, with 19 bases between them. Germline values: CDR1 MNHEY, CDR2 SVGAGI. Primers used in a second PCR of roughly 7 to 11 cycles were a sample-barcoded 5' primer and a J-beta primer mix. TCRdb recomputed calls from the 5' RACE reads with MiXCR, one row per CDR3 protein. This sample has about 640,000 distinct CDR3 sequences; around 41% occur once, and the top ten carry 25% to 30%. The origin of this receptor is a man older than 75 in good health. Material: blood. The chain joins TRBV6-5 to TRBJ2-5, with unresolved D. CDR3 in amino acids: CASSYSRSIELGETQYF. CDR3 in DNA: TGTGCCAGCAGTTACTCTCGGTCGATAGAGTTGGGGGAGACCCAGTACTTC.